A selection of T cell receptor beta chains follows, all from one sample in a study of blood T cell repertoires in COVID-19. Sequenced by immunoSEQ multiplex PCR; TCRdb stores in-frame clones only, minus some. The sample lists 200,000 to 300,000 clones, approximately 80% occurring once. Sequences were obtained from peripheral blood. The receptors were sampled from a woman in her sixties with active or convalescent COVID-19. CDR3s include the opening cysteine and the closing phenylalanine or tryptophan. A D gene is named only where the DNA matches it firmly. The size entry is marked missing in some rows and otherwise reads once, few, many or a size class.

.	15	TRBV3-1/TRBV3-2	TRBJ2-7	few	TGTGCCAGCAGCCAAGATCGGGGTTCCCCATACGAGCAGTACTTC	CASSQDRGSPYEQYF
TRBD1	16	TRBV19	TRBJ2-1	.	TGTGCCAGTAGTTCCTCCGGGACAGGGTCCTACAATGAGCAGTTCTTC	CASSSSGTGSYNEQFF
.	15	TRBV27	TRBJ2-6	.	TGTGCCAGCAGTTTTTTGCGCTCTGGGGCCAACGTCCTGACTTTC	CASSFLRSGANVLTF
.	14	TRBV4-1	TRBJ2-3	once	TGCGCCAGCAGCCCCCTGGCAGGGGCTATAACGCAGTATTTT	CASSPLAGAITQYF
.	17	TRBV18	TRBJ2-4	.	TGTGCCAGCTCACCGTCGGACCTCACAGGAGCCAAAAACATTCAGTACTTC	CASSPSDLTGAKNIQYF
TRBD1	14	TRBV30	TRBJ2-2	.	TGTGCCTGGAACCCCAGGGGGTTCACCGGGGAGCTGTTTTTT	CAWNPRGFTGELFF
TRBD1	13	TRBV11-2	TRBJ1-1	.	TGTGCCAGCACCAGGACAGGGGCGACTGAAGCTTTCTTT	CASTRTGATEAFF
.	16	TRBV7-2	TRBJ1-4	.	TGTGCCAGCAGCGCTACCCCGGGTCTAGTTCGGGAAAAACTGTTTTTT	CASSATPGLVREKLFF
.	15	TRBV11-2	TRBJ1-2	.	TGTGCCAGCAGCTCACCGACAGACCCTAACTATGGCTACACCTTC	CASSSPTDPNYGYTF
.	14	TRBV7-9	TRBJ2-6	once	TGTGCCAGCAGTCGTAACTCTGGGGCCAACGTCCTGACTTTC	CASSRNSGANVLTF
.	15	TRBV5-4	TRBJ1-6	.	TGTGCCAGCAGCTTGGGGAGCGGCTGGGATTCACCCCTCCACTTT	CASSLGSGWDSPLHF
.	12	TRBV6-1	TRBJ2-7	.	TGTGCCAGCAGTGATCAGGCTTACGAGCAGTACTTC	CASSDQAYEQYF
TRBD1	15	TRBV5-1	TRBJ1-1	.	TGCGCCAGCGCCAGGACAGGGTTGGGTGGCACTGAAGCTTTCTTT	CASARTGLGGTEAFF
TRBD2	18	TRBV4-2	TRBJ2-2	.	TGTGCCAGCAGCCAAGTCGCCACTAGCGGGAGAAGGGCCGGGGAGCTGTTTTTT	CASSQVATSGRRAGELFF
.	15	TRBV28	TRBJ1-5	.	TGTGCCAGCAGTTTACCCTCAGGGGACAATCAGCCCCAGCATTTT	CASSLPSGDNQPQHF
.	15	TRBV7-3	TRBJ2-1	once	TGTGCCAGCAGCTTATTTGGTGGAGAATACAATGAGCAGTTCTTC	CASSLFGGEYNEQFF
TRBD1	16	TRBV11-2	TRBJ1-1	.	TGTGCCAGCAGCGTGCCCTGGGACAGGGGGCGGTCTGAAGCTTTCTTT	CASSVPWDRGRSEAFF
.	15	TRBV19	TRBJ2-5	.	TGTGCCAGTAGTTATTCGGGATCCCTCCAAGAGACCCAGTACTTC	CASSYSGSLQETQYF
.	17	TRBV21-1	TRBJ1-5	few	TGTGCCAGCAGCAAAGACAAGGACAGGGCTCCCAATCAGCCCCAGCATTTT	CASSKDKDRAPNQPQHF
.	15	TRBV5-1	TRBJ1-2	.	TGCGCCAGCAGCACGGACGGGAATACTAACTATGGCTACACCTTC	CASSTDGNTNYGYTF
.	14	TRBV5-1	TRBJ1-3	.	TGCGCCAGCAGCTCAGGATTCTCTGGAAACACCATATATTTT	CASSSGFSGNTIYF
.	16	TRBV19	TRBJ2-4	.	TGTGCCAGTAGTGCTCTACAGGGAGTCGCCAAAAACATTCAGTACTTC	CASSALQGVAKNIQYF
TRBD2	15	TRBV7-6	TRBJ2-1	.	TGTGCCAGCAGCCCCACTAGCGGGAGCCACAATGAGCAGTTCTTC	CASSPTSGSHNEQFF
TRBD1	15	TRBV7-6	TRBJ2-1	.	TGTGCCAGCAGCCGCGGGACAGGAAAATACAATGAGCAGTTCTTC	CASSRGTGKYNEQFF
.	14	TRBV5-1	TRBJ2-5	.	TGCGCCAGCAGCTTGGTCGGGGGAGTCCAGACCCAGTACTTC	CASSLVGGVQTQYF
TRBD1	14	TRBV9	TRBJ2-5	.	TGTGCCAGCAGCGTAGGGGGACAGGGAGAGACCCAGTACTTC	CASSVGGQGETQYF